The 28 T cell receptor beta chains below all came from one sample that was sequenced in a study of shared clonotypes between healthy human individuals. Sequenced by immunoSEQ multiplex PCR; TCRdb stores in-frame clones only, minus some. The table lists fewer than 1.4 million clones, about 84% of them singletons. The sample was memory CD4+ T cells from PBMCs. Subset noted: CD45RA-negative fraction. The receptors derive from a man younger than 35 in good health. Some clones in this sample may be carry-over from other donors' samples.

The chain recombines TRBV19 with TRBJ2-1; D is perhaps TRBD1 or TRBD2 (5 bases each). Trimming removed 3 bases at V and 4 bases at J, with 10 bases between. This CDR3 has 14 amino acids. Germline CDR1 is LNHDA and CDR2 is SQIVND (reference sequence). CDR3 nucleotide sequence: TGTGCCAGTAGTATCGGGGCTAGATACAATGAGCAGTTCTTC. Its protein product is CASSIGARYNEQFF.

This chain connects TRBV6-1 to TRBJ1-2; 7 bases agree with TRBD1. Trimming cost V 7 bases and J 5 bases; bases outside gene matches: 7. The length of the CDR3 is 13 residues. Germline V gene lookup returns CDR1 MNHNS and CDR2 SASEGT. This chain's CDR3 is CASMRDRVYGYTF. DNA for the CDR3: TGTGCCAGCATGCGAGACAGGGTTTATGGCTACACCTTC.

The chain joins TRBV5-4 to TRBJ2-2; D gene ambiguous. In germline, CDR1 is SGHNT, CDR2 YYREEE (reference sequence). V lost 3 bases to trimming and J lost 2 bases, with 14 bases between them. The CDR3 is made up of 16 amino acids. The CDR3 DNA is TGTGCCAGCAGCTCACCGCGGAAGGGTAACACCGGGGAGCTGTTTTTT. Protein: CASSSPRKGNTGELFF.

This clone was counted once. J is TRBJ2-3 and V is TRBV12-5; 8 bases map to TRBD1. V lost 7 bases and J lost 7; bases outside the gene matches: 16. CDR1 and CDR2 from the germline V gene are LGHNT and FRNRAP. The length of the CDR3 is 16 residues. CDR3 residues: CASAPPGTGKSNTQYF. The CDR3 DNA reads TGTGCTAGTGCCCCGCCCGGGACAGGAAAATCAAATACGCAGTATTTT.

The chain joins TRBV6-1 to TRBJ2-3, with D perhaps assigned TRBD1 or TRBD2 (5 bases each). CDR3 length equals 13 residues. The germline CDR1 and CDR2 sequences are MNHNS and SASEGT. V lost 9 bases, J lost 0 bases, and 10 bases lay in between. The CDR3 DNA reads TGTGCCAGTTTAAGGGACAGCACAGATACGCAGTATTTT. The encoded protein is CASLRDSTDTQYF.

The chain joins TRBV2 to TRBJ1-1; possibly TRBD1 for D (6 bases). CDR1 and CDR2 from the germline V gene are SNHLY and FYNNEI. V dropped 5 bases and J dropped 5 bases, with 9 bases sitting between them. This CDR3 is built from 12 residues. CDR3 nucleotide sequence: TGTGCCAGCAGTACCCAGGGGACTGAAGCTTTCTTT. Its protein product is CASSTQGTEAFF.

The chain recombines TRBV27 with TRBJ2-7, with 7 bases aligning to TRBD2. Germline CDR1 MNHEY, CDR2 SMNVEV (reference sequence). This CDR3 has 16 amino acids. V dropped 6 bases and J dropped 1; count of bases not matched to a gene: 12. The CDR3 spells CASSRGTGGSSYEQYF. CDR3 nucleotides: TGTGCCAGCAGCCGTGGGACCGGGGGGAGTTCCTACGAGCAGTACTTC.

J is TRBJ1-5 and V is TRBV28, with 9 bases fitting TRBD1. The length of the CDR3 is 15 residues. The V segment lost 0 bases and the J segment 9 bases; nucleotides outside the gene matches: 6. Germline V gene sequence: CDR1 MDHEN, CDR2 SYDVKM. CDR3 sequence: CASSLWGQGSGPQHF. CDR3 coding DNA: TGTGCCAGCAGTTTATGGGGACAGGGAAGCGGGCCCCAGCATTTT.

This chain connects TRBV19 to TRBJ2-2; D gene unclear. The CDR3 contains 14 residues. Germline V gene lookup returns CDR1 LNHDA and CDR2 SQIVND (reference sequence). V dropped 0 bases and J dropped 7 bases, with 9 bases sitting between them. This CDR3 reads CASSIDPTFGELFF. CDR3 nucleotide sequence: TGTGCCAGTAGTATAGATCCGACATTCGGGGAGCTGTTTTTT.

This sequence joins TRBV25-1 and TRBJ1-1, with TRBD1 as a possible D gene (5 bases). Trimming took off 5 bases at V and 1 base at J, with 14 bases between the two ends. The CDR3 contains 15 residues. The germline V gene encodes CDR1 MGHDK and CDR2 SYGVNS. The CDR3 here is CASSSPSGGNTEAFF. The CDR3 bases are TGTGCCAGCAGTTCCCCCTCCGGGGGGAACACTGAAGCTTTCTTT.

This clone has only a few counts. For the CDR3, the DNA is TGTGCCAGCTCAAGCAGGGTAGGAGAGGATGGCTACACCTTC. Protein: CASSSRVGEDGYTF. V usage is TRBV18 and J usage is TRBJ1-2, with a tentative D call TRBD1 (5 bases). V was clipped by 5 bases and J by 6 bases, with 16 bases between them. CDR1 and CDR2 from the germline V gene are KGHSH and LQKENI. CDR3 length: 14 amino acids.

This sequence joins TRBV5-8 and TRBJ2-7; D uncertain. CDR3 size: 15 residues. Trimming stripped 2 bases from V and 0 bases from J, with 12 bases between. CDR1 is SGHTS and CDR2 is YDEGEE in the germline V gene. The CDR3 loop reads CASSLRPASSYEQYF. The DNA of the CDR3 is TGTGCCAGCAGCTTAAGACCCGCCAGCTCCTACGAGCAGTACTTC.

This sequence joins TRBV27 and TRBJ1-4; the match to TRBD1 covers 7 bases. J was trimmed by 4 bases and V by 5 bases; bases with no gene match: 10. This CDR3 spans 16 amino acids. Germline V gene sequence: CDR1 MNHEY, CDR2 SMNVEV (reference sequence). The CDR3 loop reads CASSPRGGSFNEKLFF. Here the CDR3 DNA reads TGTGCCAGCAGTCCCCGAGGGGGCAGCTTTAATGAAAAACTGTTTTTT.

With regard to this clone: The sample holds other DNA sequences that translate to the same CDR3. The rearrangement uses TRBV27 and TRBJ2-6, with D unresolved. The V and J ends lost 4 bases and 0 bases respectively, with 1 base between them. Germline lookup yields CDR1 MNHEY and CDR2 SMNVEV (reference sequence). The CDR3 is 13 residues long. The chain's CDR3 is CASSYSGANVLTF. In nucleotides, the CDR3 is TGTGCCAGCAGTTACTCTGGGGCCAACGTCCTGACTTTC.

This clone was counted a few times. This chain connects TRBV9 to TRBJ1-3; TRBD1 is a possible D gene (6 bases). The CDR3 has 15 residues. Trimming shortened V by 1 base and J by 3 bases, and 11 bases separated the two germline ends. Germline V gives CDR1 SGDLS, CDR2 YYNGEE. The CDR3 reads CASSVMGTFGNTIYF. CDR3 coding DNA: TGTGCCAGCAGCGTAATGGGGACATTTGGAAACACCATATATTTT. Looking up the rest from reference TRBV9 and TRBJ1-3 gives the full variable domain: DSGVTQTPKHLITATGQRVTLRCSPRSGDLSVYWYQQSLDQGLQFLIQYYNGEERAKGNILERFSAQQFPDLHSELNLSSLELGDSALYFCASSVMGTFGNTIYFGEGSWLTVV.

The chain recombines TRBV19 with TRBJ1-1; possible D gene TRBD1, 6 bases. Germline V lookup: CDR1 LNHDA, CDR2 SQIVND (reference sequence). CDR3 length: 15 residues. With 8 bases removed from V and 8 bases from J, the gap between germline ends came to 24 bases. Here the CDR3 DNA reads TGTGCCAGTTATCCGTCTAGGGGGGCGGAGGTAGAAGCTTTCTTT. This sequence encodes CASYPSRGAEVEAFF.

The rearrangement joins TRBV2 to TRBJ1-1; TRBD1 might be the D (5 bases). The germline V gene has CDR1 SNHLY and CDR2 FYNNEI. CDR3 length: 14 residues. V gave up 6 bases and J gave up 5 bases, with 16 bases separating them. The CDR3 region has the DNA TGTGCCAGCAGCACAGAGGGGTTTGGGACTGAAGCTTTCTTT. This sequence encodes CASSTEGFGTEAFF.

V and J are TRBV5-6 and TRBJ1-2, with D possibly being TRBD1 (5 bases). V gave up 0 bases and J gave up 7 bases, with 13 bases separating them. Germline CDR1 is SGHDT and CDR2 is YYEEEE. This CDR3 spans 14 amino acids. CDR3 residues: CASSLAGTPGGYTF. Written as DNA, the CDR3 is TGTGCCAGCAGCTTGGCCGGGACGCCCGGTGGCTACACCTTC.

The CDR3 nucleotides are TGTGCCAGCAGACCCCACAGGGGGAGGACTGAAGCTTTCTTT. The encoded protein is CASRPHRGRTEAFF. The rearrangement uses TRBV6-5 and TRBJ1-1; 8 nucleotides line up with TRBD1. V lost 6 bases to trimming and J lost 5 bases; unmatched junction nucleotides: 8. The CDR3 runs 14 residues. The germline CDR1 and CDR2 sequences are MNHEY and SVGAGI.

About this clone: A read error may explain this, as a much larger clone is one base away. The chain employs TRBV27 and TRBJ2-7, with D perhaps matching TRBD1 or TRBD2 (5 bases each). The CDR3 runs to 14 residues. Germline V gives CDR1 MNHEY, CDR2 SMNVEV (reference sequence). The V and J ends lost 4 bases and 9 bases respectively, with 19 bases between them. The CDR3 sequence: CASSSLQPGGGQYF. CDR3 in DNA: TGTGCCAGCAGTTCCCTCCAACCGGGTGGGGGGCAGTACTTC.

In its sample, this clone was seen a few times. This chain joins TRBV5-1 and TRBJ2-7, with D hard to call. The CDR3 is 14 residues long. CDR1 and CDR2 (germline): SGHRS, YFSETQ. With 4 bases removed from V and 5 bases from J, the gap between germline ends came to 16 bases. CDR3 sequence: CASSTEASGDEQYF. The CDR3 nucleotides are TGCGCCAGCAGCACCGAAGCCAGTGGCGACGAGCAGTACTTC.

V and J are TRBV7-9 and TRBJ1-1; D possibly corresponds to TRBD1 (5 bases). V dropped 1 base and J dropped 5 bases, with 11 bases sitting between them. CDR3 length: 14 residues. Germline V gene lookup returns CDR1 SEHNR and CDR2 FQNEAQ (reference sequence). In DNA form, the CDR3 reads TGTGCCAGCAGCTTAGAGGGCAGGGCAACTGAAGCTTTCTTT. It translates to CASSLEGRATEAFF.

The CDR3 DNA reads as TGTGCCAGCAGTTTAAGGGACTCGGGGCAGTTCTTT. Protein: CASSLRDSGQFF. V and J are TRBV28 and TRBJ1-1; tentatively, D is TRBD1 (5 bases). V lost 2 bases, J lost 14 bases, and 15 bases lay in between. CDR1 and CDR2 (germline): MDHEN, SYDVKM. The CDR3 has 12 residues.

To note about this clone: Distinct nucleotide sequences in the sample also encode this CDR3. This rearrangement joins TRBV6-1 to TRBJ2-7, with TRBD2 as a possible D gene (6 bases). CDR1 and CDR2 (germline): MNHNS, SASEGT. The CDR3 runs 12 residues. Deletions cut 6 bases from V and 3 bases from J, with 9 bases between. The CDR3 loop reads CASRAGSYEQYF. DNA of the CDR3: TGTGCCAGCAGGGCGGGGAGCTACGAGCAGTACTTC.

The CDR3 nucleotides read TGTGCCAGCAGGGCACAGCTTGGGGGATACCAGCCCCAGCATTTT. Translation: CASRAQLGGYQPQHF. This chain uses TRBV28 with TRBJ1-5; possibly TRBD1 for D (5 bases). With 6 bases removed from V and 7 bases from J, the gap between germline ends came to 19 bases. This CDR3 is 15 amino acids long. The germline V gene has CDR1 MDHEN and CDR2 SYDVKM.

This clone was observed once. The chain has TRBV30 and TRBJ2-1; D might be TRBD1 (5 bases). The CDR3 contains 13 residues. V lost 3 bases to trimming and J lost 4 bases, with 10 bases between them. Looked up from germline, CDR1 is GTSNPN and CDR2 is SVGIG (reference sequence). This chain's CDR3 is CAWSPHRYNEQFF. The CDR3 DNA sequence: TGTGCCTGGAGCCCTCACAGGTACAATGAGCAGTTCTTC.

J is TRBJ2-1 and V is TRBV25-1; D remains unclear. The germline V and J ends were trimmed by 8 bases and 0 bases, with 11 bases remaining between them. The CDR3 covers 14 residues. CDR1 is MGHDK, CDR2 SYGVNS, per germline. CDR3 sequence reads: CASLPSRSYNEQFF. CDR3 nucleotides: TGTGCCAGCCTACCCTCTCGCTCCTACAATGAGCAGTTCTTC.

The CDR3 spells CASSLAQVHYGYTF. The CDR3 nucleotides are TGCGCCAGCAGCTTGGCTCAGGTTCACTATGGCTACACCTTC. J is TRBJ1-2 and V is TRBV5-1; D ambiguous. CDR1 is SGHRS, CDR2 YFSETQ, per germline. The CDR3 sequence is 14 residues long. The V end was cut by 0 bases, the J end by 3 bases, with 9 bases between.